Sequencing of this TCR beta chain was carried out in a study of T cells in Graves' hyperthyroidism and ophthalmopathy. About the study: It was at initial diagnosis, before any treatment, that peripheral blood was collected.

As concerns this clonotype: Its antigen remains unknown.

Findings and limits, study-wide: Progression to ophthalmopathy was predicted a median of roughly 6.6 months early.

The V gene's germline CDR1 is MDHEN and CDR2 SYDVKM. The V end was cut by 5 bases, the J end by 7 bases, with 16 bases between. This CDR3 is built from 14 residues. Amplification of TCR beta CDR3 regions was performed using RNA transcripts as template. In the first-round RT-PCR of the TCR CDR3, the HTBI primer set was used. In TCRdb, the multiplex PCR reads were re-called with MiXCR into one record per CDR3 protein. Here the sample spans 600,000 or so distinct CDR3 sequences, 15% to 20% being singletons. When ophthalmopathy did not progress within 18 months, Graves' hyperthyroidism was considered stable.

The material sequenced was blood. V is TRBV28 and J is TRBJ2-3; D tentatively fits TRBD1 or TRBD2 (5 bases each). The clonotype comes from a woman in her 30s with Graves' hyperthyroidism. As DNA, the CDR3 is TGTGCCAGCAGTACATACTTGGGGGAATATACGCAGTATTTT. Its translation is CASSTYLGEYTQYF. The whole variable domain, remainder taken from reference TRBV28 and TRBJ2-3, is DVKVTQSSRYLVKRTGEKVFLECVQDMDHENMFWYRQDPGLGLRLIYFSYDVKMKEKGDIPEGYSVSREKKERFSLILESASTNQTSMYLCASSTYLGEYTQYFGPGTRLTVL.